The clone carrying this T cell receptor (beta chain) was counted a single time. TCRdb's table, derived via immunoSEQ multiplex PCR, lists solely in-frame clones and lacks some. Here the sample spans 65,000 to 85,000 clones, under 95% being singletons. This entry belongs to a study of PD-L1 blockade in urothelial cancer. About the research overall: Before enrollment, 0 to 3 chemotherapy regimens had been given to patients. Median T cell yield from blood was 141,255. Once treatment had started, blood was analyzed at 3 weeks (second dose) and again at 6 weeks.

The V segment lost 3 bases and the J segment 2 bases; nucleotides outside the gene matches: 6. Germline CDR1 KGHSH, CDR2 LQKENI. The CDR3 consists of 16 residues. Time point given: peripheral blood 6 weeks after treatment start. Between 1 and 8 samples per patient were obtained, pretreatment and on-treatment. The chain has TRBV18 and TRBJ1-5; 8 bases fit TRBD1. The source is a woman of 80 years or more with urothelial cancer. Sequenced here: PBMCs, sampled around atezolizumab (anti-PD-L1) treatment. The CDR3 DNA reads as TGTGCCAGCTCACCCTTATCAGGGGGCGGCAATCAGCCCCAGCATTTT. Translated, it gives CASSPLSGGGNQPQHF. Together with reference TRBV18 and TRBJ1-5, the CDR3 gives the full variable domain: NAGVMQNPRHLVRRRGQEARLRCSPMKGHSHVYWYRQLPEEGLKFMVYLQKENIIDESGMPKERFSAEFPKEGPSILRIQQVVRGDSAAYFCASSPLSGGGNQPQHFGDGTRLSIL.